One sample yielded the 4 T cell receptor beta chains listed below, sequenced in a study of glioma-infiltrating T cells after dendritic cell vaccination (TCRdb year 2016). The library was obtained by the immunoSEQ multiplex PCR assay. TCRdb took this table from immuneACCESS and kept in-frame rearrangements with V and J called. Such tables lack part of the clones; where checked against another copy, unresolved V genes explain under half of the gap, and the rest is unexplained. The sample contains some 70,000 clones, approximately 81% of them found a single time. The ten largest account for 7% to 9.5% of the sample. Source: blood, taken before dendritic cell vaccination. Receptors originate from a human donor with glioblastoma.

The chain joins TRBV19 to TRBJ1-1, with D possibly TRBD1 on 5 matching bases. Germline V lookup: CDR1 LNHDA, CDR2 SQIVND (reference sequence). The CDR3 covers 14 residues. V was shortened by 5 bases and J by 3 bases, with 13 bases between the two germline ends. The CDR3 loop reads CASSPRGGDTEAFF. The CDR3 bases are TGTGCCAGTAGTCCCCGAGGAGGGGACACTGAAGCTTTCTTT.

The chain couples TRBV11-2 to TRBJ2-7, with D possibly matching TRBD2 (6 bases). The CDR3 sequence is 15 residues long. Germline V gene sequence: CDR1 SGHAT, CDR2 FQNNGV. Trimming removed 0 bases from V and 5 bases from J, with 14 bases in between. CDR3 region: CASSLDVGGADEQYF. CDR3 coding DNA: TGTGCCAGCAGCTTAGATGTTGGAGGGGCAGACGAGCAGTACTTC.

The gene calls are TRBV19 and TRBJ1-4; 10 nucleotides agree with TRBD1. The germline gives CDR1 LNHDA, CDR2 SQIVND (reference sequence). V lost 5 bases to trimming and J lost 0 bases; unmatched junction nucleotides: 6. There are 17 residues in the CDR3. CDR3 in amino acids: CASSQDRGRATNEKLFF. CDR3 nucleotide sequence: TGTGCCAGTAGTCAAGACAGGGGGCGGGCAACTAATGAAAAACTGTTTTTT.

The V and J genes are TRBV27 and TRBJ1-2, with TRBD1 as a possible D gene (5 bases). Deletions cut 6 bases from V and 4 bases from J, with 12 bases between. The germline CDR1 and CDR2 sequences are MNHEY and SMNVEV (reference sequence). This CDR3 contains 13 residues. The CDR3 protein is CASSGGVGYGYTF. CDR3 coding DNA: TGTGCCAGCAGCGGAGGGGTTGGCTATGGCTACACCTTC.